This T cell receptor (beta chain) was recorded in a study of molecular identifiers for immune sequencing clone quantification. Libraries for naive CD8 T cells, which were made from roughly 18,000 to 920,000 sorted cells, drew on 10%, 30% or 50% of the RNA. Previously described methods and listed TCR primers produced bulk TCR libraries. TCRdb itself ran the PCR reads through MiXCR, one entry per CDR3 protein. The data show around 300,000 distinct CDR3 sequences, with 24% seen just once and about 0.74% held by the top ten. Trimming took 2 bases from V and 7 from J, leaving 9 bases between them. CDR3 length: 13 amino acids. Germline values: CDR1 MNHEY, CDR2 SMNVEV (reference sequence). Comment on this clonotype: A much larger clone lies a single base off, so this may be a read error.

This TCR was sampled from a human donor in good health. Some libraries in this study had Jurkat cell RNA spiked in. The rearrangement joins TRBV27 to TRBJ1-5, with a tentative D call TRBD1 (5 bases). Material: naive CD8+ T cells from blood, with Jurkat cell RNA spiked in. Subset specified: FACS-sorted CD8+CD4-CCR7+CD45RA+ naive T cells. The CDR3 DNA sequence: TGTGCCAGCAGTTTAAAAGGGGCCCAGCCCCAGCATTTT. It yields the protein CASSLKGAQPQHF.